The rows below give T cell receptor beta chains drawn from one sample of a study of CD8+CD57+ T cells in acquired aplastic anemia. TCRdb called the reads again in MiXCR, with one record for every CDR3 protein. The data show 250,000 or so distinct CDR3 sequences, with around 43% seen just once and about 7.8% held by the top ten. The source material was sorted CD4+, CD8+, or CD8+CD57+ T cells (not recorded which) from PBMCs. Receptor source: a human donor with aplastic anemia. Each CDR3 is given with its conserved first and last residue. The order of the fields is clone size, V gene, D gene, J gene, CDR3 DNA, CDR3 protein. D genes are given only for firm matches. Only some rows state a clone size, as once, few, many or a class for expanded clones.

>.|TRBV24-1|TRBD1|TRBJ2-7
TGTGCCACCAGTGATCCATCGGACAGGGGGGGCGAGCAGTACTTC
CATSDPSDRGGEQYF
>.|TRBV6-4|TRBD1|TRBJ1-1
TGTGCCAGCAGTGAGGGACAGGAAGCTTTCTTT
CASSEGQEAFF
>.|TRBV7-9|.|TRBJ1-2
TGTGCCAGCAGCTTGGACAGCACCTATGGCTACACCTTC
CASSLDSTYGYTF
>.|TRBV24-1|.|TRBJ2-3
TGTGCCACCGCCTCGGACCCTAGCACAGATACGCAGTATTTT
CATASDPSTDTQYF
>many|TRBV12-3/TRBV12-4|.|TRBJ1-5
TGTGCCAGCAGTTTAGTGGACCGGGACGGAGTCAATCAGCCCCAGCATTTT
CASSLVDRDGVNQPQHF
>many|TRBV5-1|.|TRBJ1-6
TGCGCCAGCAGCTTCCGGGCCCCGAATTCACCCCTCCACTTT
CASSFRAPNSPLHF
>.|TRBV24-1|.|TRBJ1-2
TGTGCCACCAGTGATTTGGAGCTTAACTATGGCTACACCTTC
CATSDLELNYGYTF
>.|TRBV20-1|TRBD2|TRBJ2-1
TGCAGCGCCCGGACTAGCGGGGGGGACAATGAGCAGTTCTTC
CSARTSGGDNEQFF
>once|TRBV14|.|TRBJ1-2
TGTGCCAGCAGCCAAGATTCTGGGGTCCCTAACTATGGCTACACCTTC
CASSQDSGVPNYGYTF
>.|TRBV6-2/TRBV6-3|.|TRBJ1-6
TGTGCCAGCAGTTATTGGAGACAATCCAGCTCCTATAATTCACCCCTCCACTTT
CASSYWRQSSSYNSPLHF
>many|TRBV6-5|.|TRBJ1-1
TGTGCCAGCAGTTACTCCATCTCCGGTGGCACTGAAGCTTTCTTT
CASSYSISGGTEAFF
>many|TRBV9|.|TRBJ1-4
TGTGCCAGCAGCGCGCAGGGTATTACTAATGAAAAACTGTTTTTT
CASSAQGITNEKLFF
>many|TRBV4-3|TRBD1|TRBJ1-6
TGCGCCAGCAGCGAATACTCACCGGGGGACAGAGGGAGTTCACCCCTCCACTTT
CASSEYSPGDRGSSPLHF
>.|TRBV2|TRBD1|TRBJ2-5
TGTGCCAGCAGTTTACTCCGGGACAGGGGGCGCGTCCTTCAAGAGACCCAGTACTTC
CASSLLRDRGRVLQETQYF
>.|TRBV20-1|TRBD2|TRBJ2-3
TGCAGTGCTAGTTTCGCGGGGGGGCTGACAGATACGCAGTATTTT
CSASFAGGLTDTQYF
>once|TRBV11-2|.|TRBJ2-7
TGTGCCAGCAGCCCGAACTGGGACTACGAGCAGTACTTC
CASSPNWDYEQYF
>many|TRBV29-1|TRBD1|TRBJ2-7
TGCAGCGTTGATCCGGGACAGGGGAAATACGAGCAGTACTTC
CSVDPGQGKYEQYF
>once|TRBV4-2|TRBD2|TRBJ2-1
TGTGCCAGCAGCCAGCTGCAGAGCGGGGGCTCCTACAATGAGCAGTTCTTC
CASSQLQSGGSYNEQFF
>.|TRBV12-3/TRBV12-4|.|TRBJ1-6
TGTGCCAGCAGTCAGGCCCCGAGCTCACCCCTCCACTTT
CASSQAPSSPLHF
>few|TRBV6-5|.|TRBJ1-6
TGTGCCAGCAGTTCTCGGGGGTGGACGGATTCACCCCTCCACTTT
CASSSRGWTDSPLHF